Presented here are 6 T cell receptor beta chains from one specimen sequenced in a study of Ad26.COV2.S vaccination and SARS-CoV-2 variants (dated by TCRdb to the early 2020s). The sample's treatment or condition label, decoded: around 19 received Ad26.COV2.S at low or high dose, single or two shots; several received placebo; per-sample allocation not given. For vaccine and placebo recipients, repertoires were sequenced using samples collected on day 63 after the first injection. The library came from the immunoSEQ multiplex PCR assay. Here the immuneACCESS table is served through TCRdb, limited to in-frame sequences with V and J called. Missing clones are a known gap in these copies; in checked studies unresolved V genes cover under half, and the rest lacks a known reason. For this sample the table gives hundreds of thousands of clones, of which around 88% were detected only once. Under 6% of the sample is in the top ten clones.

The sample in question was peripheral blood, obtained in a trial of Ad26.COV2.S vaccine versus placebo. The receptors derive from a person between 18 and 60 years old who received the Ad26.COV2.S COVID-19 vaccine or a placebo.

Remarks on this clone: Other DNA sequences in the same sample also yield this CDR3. This CDR3 reads CASSLTVNTEAFF. CDR3 coding DNA: TGTGCCAGCAGTCTGACAGTGAACACTGAAGCTTTCTTT. The chain is built from TRBV12-3 or TRBV12-4 and TRBJ1-1, with D perhaps matching TRBD1 (5 bases). Trimming took 5 bases from V and 0 from J, leaving 7 bases between them. The CDR3 has 13 residues.

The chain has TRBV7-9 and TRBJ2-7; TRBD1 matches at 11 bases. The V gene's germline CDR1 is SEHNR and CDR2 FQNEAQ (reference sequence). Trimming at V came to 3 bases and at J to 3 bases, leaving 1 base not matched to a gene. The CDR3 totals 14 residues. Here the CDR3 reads CASSFGTGGYEQYF. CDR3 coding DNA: TGTGCCAGCAGCTTTGGGACAGGGGGCTACGAGCAGTACTTC. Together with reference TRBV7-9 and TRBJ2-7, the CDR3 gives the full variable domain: DTGVSQNPRHKITKRGQNVTFRCDPISEHNRLYWYRQTLGQGPEFLTYFQNEAQLEKSRLLSDRFSAERPKGSFSTLEIQRTEQGDSAMYLCASSFGTGGYEQYFGPGTRLTVT.

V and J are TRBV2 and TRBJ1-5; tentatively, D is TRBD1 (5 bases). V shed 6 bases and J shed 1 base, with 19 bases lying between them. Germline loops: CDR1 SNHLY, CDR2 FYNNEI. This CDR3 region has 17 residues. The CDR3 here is CASRDLLGGKSNQPQHF. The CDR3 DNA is TGTGCCAGCAGGGACCTCCTGGGGGGTAAGAGCAATCAGCCCCAGCATTTT.

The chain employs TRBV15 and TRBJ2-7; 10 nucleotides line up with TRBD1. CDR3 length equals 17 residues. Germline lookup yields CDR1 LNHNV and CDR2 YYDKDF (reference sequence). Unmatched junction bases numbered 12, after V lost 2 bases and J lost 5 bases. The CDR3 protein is CATSRPGLGTGAHEQYF. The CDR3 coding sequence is TGTGCCACCAGCAGACCGGGTCTGGGGACAGGGGCCCACGAGCAGTACTTC.

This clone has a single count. The CDR3 DNA is TGCGCCAGCAGCTCCGGGACTAGCGGGAGCAATGAGCAGTTCTTC. Protein: CASSSGTSGSNEQFF. The chain has TRBV5-1 and TRBJ2-1; 14 bases fit TRBD2. Germline V CDR1 and CDR2: SGHRS, YFSETQ. The CDR3 loop spans 15 amino acids. V shed 3 bases and J 6 bases; nucleotides not matched to a gene: 2.

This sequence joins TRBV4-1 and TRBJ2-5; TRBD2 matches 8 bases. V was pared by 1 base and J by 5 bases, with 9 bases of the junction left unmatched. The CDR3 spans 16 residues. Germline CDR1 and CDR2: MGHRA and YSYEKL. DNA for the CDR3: TGCGCCAGCAGCCAAGGACCAGCGGGAGAACACGAGACCCAGTACTTC. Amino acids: CASSQGPAGEHETQYF.